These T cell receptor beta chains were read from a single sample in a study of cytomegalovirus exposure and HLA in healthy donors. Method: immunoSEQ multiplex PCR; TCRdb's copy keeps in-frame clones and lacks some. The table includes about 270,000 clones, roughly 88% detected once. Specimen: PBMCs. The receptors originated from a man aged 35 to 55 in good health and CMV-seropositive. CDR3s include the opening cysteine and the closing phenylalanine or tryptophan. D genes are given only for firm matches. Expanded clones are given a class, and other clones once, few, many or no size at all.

cdr3_aa: CASSQRESGRTGELFF; cdr3_nt: TGCGCCAGCAGCCAAAGGGAGAGCGGGAGAACCGGGGAGCTGTTTTTT; v_call: TRBV4-1; j_call: TRBJ2-2; clone_size: NA; d_call: TRBD2
cdr3_aa: CASSLPGNTGELFF; cdr3_nt: TGCGCCAGCAGCTTGCCAGGGAACACCGGGGAGCTGTTTTTT; v_call: TRBV5-1; j_call: TRBJ2-2; clone_size: NA; d_call: NA
cdr3_aa: CASSSRTETYEQYF; cdr3_nt: TGTGCCAGCAGTTCGAGGACAGAGACCTACGAGCAGTACTTC; v_call: TRBV6-6; j_call: TRBJ2-7; clone_size: NA; d_call: NA
cdr3_aa: CASSKQGVGEKLFF; cdr3_nt: TGTGCCAGCAGCAAGCAGGGGGTAGGTGAAAAACTGTTTTTT; v_call: TRBV28; j_call: TRBJ1-4; clone_size: NA; d_call: TRBD1
cdr3_aa: CASSFRLNNEQFF; cdr3_nt: TGTGCCAGCAGTTTTCGACTTAACAATGAGCAGTTCTTC; v_call: TRBV27; j_call: TRBJ2-1; clone_size: NA; d_call: NA
cdr3_aa: CSVLGGSGRTYEQYF; cdr3_nt: TGCAGCGTTTTGGGGGGTAGCGGGAGAACCTACGAGCAGTACTTC; v_call: TRBV29-1; j_call: TRBJ2-7; clone_size: NA; d_call: TRBD2
cdr3_aa: CASSLEGSSYNEQFF; cdr3_nt: TGTGCCAGTAGTTTGGAGGGGAGCTCCTACAATGAGCAGTTCTTC; v_call: TRBV19; j_call: TRBJ2-1; clone_size: NA; d_call: NA
cdr3_aa: CASSRFGSGNTIYF; cdr3_nt: TGTGCCAGTAGTAGGTTCGGCTCTGGAAACACCATATATTTT; v_call: TRBV19; j_call: TRBJ1-3; clone_size: NA; d_call: NA
cdr3_aa: CASSHQRERSGELFF; cdr3_nt: TGTGCCAGCAGCCATCAGCGGGAGCGGTCCGGGGAGCTGTTTTTT; v_call: TRBV28; j_call: TRBJ2-2; clone_size: once; d_call: TRBD2
cdr3_aa: CASSLLGGYGYTF; cdr3_nt: TGTGCCAGCAGTTTGTTAGGGGGCTATGGCTACACCTTC; v_call: TRBV28; j_call: TRBJ1-2; clone_size: NA; d_call: NA